This TCR beta chain was sequenced for a study of cytomegalovirus exposure and HLA in healthy donors. Overall study context: A later analysis reported the 100 to 150 validation repertoires used the same platform as the roughly 700 first-cohort repertoires.

Germline assignment: CDR1 MNHNS and CDR2 SASEGT. V was shortened by 3 bases and J by 8 bases, with 17 bases between the two germline ends. The CDR3 has 15 residues. Whole-study results and caveats: High sensitivity and specificity were reportedly achieved when the classifier diagnosed cytomegalovirus status. The tendency of first-cohort TCR clusters to co-occur in the 120 validation repertoires was identified by a subsequent analysis.

Profiled with immunoSEQ multiplex PCR; TCRdb holds only in-frame clones, not every one. Among 90,000 to 130,000 clones listed, roughly 90% were seen once. This clone was observed a few times. The antigen is undetermined. Sequencing used PBMCs. The chain combines TRBV6-1 with TRBJ2-1; D is possibly TRBD1 (7 bases). The TCR sequence derives from a woman aged 25 to 39 in good health and CMV-seropositive. CDR3 loop: CASSEGQSGGDEQFF. CDR3 sequence (DNA): TGTGCCAGCAGTGAGGGACAGTCGGGCGGGGATGAGCAGTTCTTC.